This is a list of T cell receptor beta chains from one sample in a study of T cell responses to AZD1222 COVID-19 vaccine. Assay: immunoSEQ multiplex PCR; the TCRdb copy retains only in-frame clones and omits some. Here the sample spans fewer than 150,000 clones, around nine tenths being singletons. The specimen comprised peripheral blood, sampled on day 0 of AZD1222 vaccination. The receptors originated from an adult in good health. Both conserved end residues are part of each CDR3. D genes are given only for firm matches. Expanded clones are given a class, and other clones once, few, many or no size at all.

size	D	V	J	CDR3	DNA
-	-	TRBV4-2	TRBJ1-3	CASSLRGAEDTIYF	TGTGCCAGCAGCCTACGGGGGGCTGAGGACACCATATATTTT
-	-	TRBV18	TRBJ1-2	CASSPQGGALNYGYTF	TGTGCCAGCTCACCCCAAGGGGGGGCCCTTAACTATGGCTACACCTTC
-	-	TRBV18	TRBJ2-3	CASSPLPSDTDTQYF	TGTGCCAGCTCACCACTCCCCTCCGACACAGATACGCAGTATTTT
-	TRBD1	TRBV6-1	TRBJ1-5	CASSETGARNQPQHF	TGTGCCAGCAGTGAAACAGGGGCCCGCAATCAGCCCCAGCATTTT
-	TRBD2	TRBV9	TRBJ2-1	CASSSGGLAGGSEQFF	TGTGCCAGCAGCTCGGGCGGGCTAGCGGGAGGGAGCGAGCAGTTCTTC
-	-	TRBV7-6	TRBJ1-5	CASSFGHFSNQPQHF	TGTGCCAGCAGCTTTGGCCACTTCAGCAATCAGCCCCAGCATTTT
-	TRBD2	TRBV6-2/TRBV6-3	TRBJ2-1	CASSYSPLAGIYNEQFF	TGTGCCAGCAGTTACTCCCCCCTAGCGGGGATTTACAATGAGCAGTTCTTC
-	-	TRBV3-1/TRBV3-2	TRBJ1-1	CASSLMTGNTEAFF	TGTGCCAGCAGCCTTATGACTGGCAACACTGAAGCTTTCTTT
once	-	TRBV25-1	TRBJ1-3	CASSELARGLSGNTIYF	TGTGCCAGCAGTGAATTAGCCAGGGGCTTATCTGGAAACACCATATATTTT
-	-	TRBV27	TRBJ1-5	CASGGRGLASNQPQHF	TGTGCCAGCGGGGGCCGGGGACTCGCTAGCAATCAGCCCCAGCATTTT
-	TRBD2	TRBV7-9	TRBJ2-7	CASSTIAGGPSYEQYF	TGTGCCAGCAGCACTATAGCGGGAGGGCCGTCCTACGAGCAGTACTTC
-	-	TRBV6-2/TRBV6-3	TRBJ2-3	CASSWYQEPSTDTQYF	TGTGCCAGCAGTTGGTATCAGGAGCCTAGCACAGATACGCAGTATTTT
once	-	TRBV27	TRBJ1-1	CASRARRGSFSEAFF	TGTGCCAGCAGAGCCCGCAGGGGTTCTTTCTCTGAAGCTTTCTTT
-	-	TRBV7-6	TRBJ2-7	CASSPIRGNPYEQYF	TGTGCCAGCAGCCCAATCAGAGGGAACCCCTACGAGCAGTACTTC
-	TRBD1	TRBV19	TRBJ2-7	CASRTSGQGPYEQYF	TGTGCCAGTAGGACCAGTGGACAGGGCCCCTACGAGCAGTACTTC
-	-	TRBV19	TRBJ1-5	CASSMSSPNQPQHF	TGTGCCAGTAGTATGAGCAGTCCCAATCAGCCCCAGCATTTT
-	-	TRBV9	TRBJ2-2	CASRDTSPTGELFF	TGTGCCAGCAGGGACACCTCGCCCACCGGGGAGCTGTTTTTT
-	TRBD1	TRBV7-7	TRBJ2-5	CASSRDRAETQYF	TGTGCCAGCAGCCGGGACAGGGCTGAGACCCAGTACTTC
few	TRBD2	TRBV18	TRBJ2-1	CASSPGLAGEGQFF	TGTGCCAGCTCACCCGGACTAGCGGGAGAGGGACAGTTCTTC
-	-	TRBV29-1	TRBJ1-2	CSVHDEVWANGYTF	TGCAGCGTTCACGATGAGGTGTGGGCTAATGGCTACACCTTC
-	-	TRBV28	TRBJ1-1	CASSRPRFGYGRPDKNTEAFF	TGTGCCAGCAGTCGCCCCCGGTTTGGTTATGGCAGACCGGACAAGAACACTGAAGCTTTCTTT
-	TRBD1	TRBV6-5	TRBJ1-1	CASSLFDRDTEAFF	TGTGCCAGCAGCCTATTTGACAGGGACACTGAAGCTTTCTTT
-	-	TRBV30	TRBJ1-1	CAWSVAENTEAFF	TGTGCCTGGAGTGTTGCGGAGAACACTGAAGCTTTCTTT
-	TRBD2	TRBV6-2/TRBV6-3	TRBJ2-1	CASSYLSGLAARRFF	TGTGCCAGCAGTTACTTGTCGGGACTAGCCGCCAGGAGGTTCTTC
-	-	TRBV9	TRBJ2-1	CASSVLTGGDEQFF	TGTGCCAGCAGCGTATTGACGGGGGGCGATGAGCAGTTCTTC
-	-	TRBV7-9	TRBJ1-5	CASSLEQQPQHF	TGTGCCAGCAGCTTGGAACAGCAGCCCCAGCATTTT
once	-	TRBV5-1	TRBJ1-1	CASSFGQRNTEAFF	TGCGCCAGCAGCTTCGGACAGCGGAACACTGAAGCTTTCTTT
-	TRBD1	TRBV15	TRBJ1-5	CATSWTGGSNQPQHF	TGTGCCACCAGCTGGACAGGGGGTAGCAATCAGCCCCAGCATTTT
-	-	TRBV11-3	TRBJ1-3	CASSLSAGNTIYF	TGTGCCAGCAGCTTATCGGCTGGAAACACCATATATTTT
-	-	TRBV7-9	TRBJ2-3	CASSLEGDTQYF	TGTGCCAGCAGCTTAGAGGGGGATACGCAGTATTTT
-	TRBD2	TRBV11-3	TRBJ2-1	CASSSPSGTTSYNEQFF	TGTGCCAGCAGCTCACCTTCCGGGACTACCTCCTACAATGAGCAGTTCTTC
-	-	TRBV3-1/TRBV3-2	TRBJ1-1	CASSQGGPEAFF	TGTGCCAGCAGCCAAGGCGGTCCTGAAGCTTTCTTT
-	-	TRBV5-1	TRBJ1-4	CASSSTRGGREKLFF	TGCGCCAGCAGCTCTACCCGGGGGGGCCGGGAAAAACTGTTTTTT
few	-	TRBV3-1/TRBV3-2	TRBJ1-1	CASSPTGEGATEAFF	TGTGCCAGCAGCCCAACCGGGGAAGGTGCGACTGAAGCTTTCTTT
-	-	TRBV27	TRBJ1-5	CASRNGNGNQPQHF	TGTGCCAGCAGGAATGGGAACGGAAATCAGCCCCAGCATTTT
few	-	TRBV4-1	TRBJ1-6	CASSQVFGTRTSPLHF	TGCGCCAGCAGCCAAGTATTCGGGACACGGACTTCACCCCTCCACTTT
-	TRBD1	TRBV27	TRBJ1-5	CASSRDSRAGQPQHF	TGTGCCAGCAGTAGGGACAGTAGGGCGGGTCAGCCCCAGCATTTT
-	TRBD2	TRBV15	TRBJ2-1	CATQSGLAGIDEQFF	TGTGCCACCCAATCGGGACTAGCGGGTATCGATGAGCAGTTCTTC
-	-	TRBV13	TRBJ2-3	CASKEAGDTQYF	TGTGCCAGCAAGGAGGCCGGGGATACGCAGTATTTT